Listed here are 3 T cell receptor beta chains from one sample, sequenced in a study of T cells in Graves' hyperthyroidism and ophthalmopathy. Amplified TCR beta CDR3 regions came from RNA transcripts. Primed by the HTBI set, a first-round RT-PCR was run on the TCR CDR3. Each CDR3 protein is one row after TCRdb ran MiXCR on the multiplex PCR reads. The repertoire includes hundreds of thousands of distinct CDR3 sequences, over 15% of them detected once, and 16% sits in the top ten. Sequences were obtained from blood. These TCRs come from a woman between 50 and 59 years old with Graves' hyperthyroidism that later progressed to Graves' ophthalmopathy.

This clonotype was seen more than once but under ten times. This rearrangement joins TRBV2 to TRBJ1-2; tentative D call: TRBD1 (5 bases). The length of the CDR3 is 15 residues. The germline V and J ends were trimmed by 4 bases and 2 bases, with 14 bases remaining between them. Germline V gene sequence: CDR1 SNHLY, CDR2 FYNNEI. The CDR3 nucleotides read TGTGCCAGCAGTGCATTCAGGGCACAGAACTATGGCTACACCTTC. This encodes CASSAFRAQNYGYTF. The variable domain in full, completed from reference TRBV2 and TRBJ1-2, reads EPEVTQTPSHQVTQMGQEVILRCVPISNHLYFYWYRQILGQKVEFLVSFYNNEISEKSEIFDDQFSVERPDGSNFTLKIRSTKLEDSAMYFCASSAFRAQNYGYTFGSGTRLTVV.

This clonotype appeared many times. The chain has TRBV2 and TRBJ1-1; D may be TRBD1 (6 bases). The germline CDR1 and CDR2 sequences are SNHLY and FYNNEI. The ends were cut back, 6 bases at V and 7 bases at J, with 18 bases in the middle. This CDR3 has 14 residues. For the CDR3, the DNA is TGTGCCAGCAGGTTAGGCGGGGACATAGGTGAAGCTTTCTTT. Translation gives CASRLGGDIGEAFF. Variable domain in full (rest from reference TRBV2 and TRBJ1-1): EPEVTQTPSHQVTQMGQEVILRCVPISNHLYFYWYRQILGQKVEFLVSFYNNEISEKSEIFDDQFSVERPDGSNFTLKIRSTKLEDSAMYFCASRLGGDIGEAFFGQGTRLTVV.

This chain connects TRBV20-1 to TRBJ1-1; no reliable D call. This CDR3 has 10 residues. Germline V gene data show CDR1 as DFQATT and CDR2 as SNEGSKA (reference sequence). V was cut by 1 base and J by 7 bases, with 4 bases left in between. The CDR3 DNA is TGCAGTGCTAGAGTGGGTGAAGCTTTCTTT. This translates into CSARVGEAFF.